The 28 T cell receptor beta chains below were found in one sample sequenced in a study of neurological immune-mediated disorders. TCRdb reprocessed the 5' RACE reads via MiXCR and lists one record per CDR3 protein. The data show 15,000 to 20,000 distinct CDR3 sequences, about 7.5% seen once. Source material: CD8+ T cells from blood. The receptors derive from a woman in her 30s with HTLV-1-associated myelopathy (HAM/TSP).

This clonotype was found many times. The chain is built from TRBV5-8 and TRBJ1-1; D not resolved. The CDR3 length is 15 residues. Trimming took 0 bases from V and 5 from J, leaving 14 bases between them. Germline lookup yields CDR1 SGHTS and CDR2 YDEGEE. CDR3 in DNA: TGTGCCAGCAGCTTGGATTATATGTCGCGGACTGAAGCTTTCTTT. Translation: CASSLDYMSRTEAFF.

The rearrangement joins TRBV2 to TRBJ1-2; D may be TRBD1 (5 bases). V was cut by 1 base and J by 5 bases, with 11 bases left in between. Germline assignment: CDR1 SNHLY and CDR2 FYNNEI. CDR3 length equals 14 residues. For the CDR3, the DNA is TGTGCCAGCAGTGAAGGCCCAGGGCCTTATGGCTACACCTTC. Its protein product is CASSEGPGPYGYTF.

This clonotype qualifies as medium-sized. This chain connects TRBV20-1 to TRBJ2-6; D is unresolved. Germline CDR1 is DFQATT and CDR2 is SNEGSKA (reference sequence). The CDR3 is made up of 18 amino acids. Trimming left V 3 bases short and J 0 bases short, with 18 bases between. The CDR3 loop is CSASAGSSTSSGANVLTF. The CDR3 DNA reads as TGCAGTGCTAGCGCTGGGTCGTCAACGAGCTCTGGGGCCAACGTCCTGACTTTC.

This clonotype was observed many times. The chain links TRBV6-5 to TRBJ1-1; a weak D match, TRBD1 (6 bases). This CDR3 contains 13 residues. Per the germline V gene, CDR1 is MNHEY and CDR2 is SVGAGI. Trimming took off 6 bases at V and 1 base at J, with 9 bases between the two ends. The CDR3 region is CASRSTGNTEAFF. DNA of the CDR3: TGTGCCAGCAGATCGACAGGGAACACTGAAGCTTTCTTT.

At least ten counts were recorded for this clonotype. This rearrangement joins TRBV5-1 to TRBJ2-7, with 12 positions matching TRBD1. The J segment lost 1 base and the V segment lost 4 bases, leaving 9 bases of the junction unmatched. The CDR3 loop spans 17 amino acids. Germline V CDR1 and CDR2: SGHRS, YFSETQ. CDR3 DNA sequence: TGCGCCAGCAGCACGGGACAGGGGGCGGTTTATTCCTACGAGCAGTACTTC. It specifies CASSTGQGAVYSYEQYF.

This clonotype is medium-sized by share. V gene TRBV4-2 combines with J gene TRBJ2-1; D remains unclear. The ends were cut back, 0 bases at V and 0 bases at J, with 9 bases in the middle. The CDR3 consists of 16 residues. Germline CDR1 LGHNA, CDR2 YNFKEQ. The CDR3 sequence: CASSQDYSLSYNEQFF. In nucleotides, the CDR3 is TGTGCCAGCAGCCAAGATTACTCCCTCTCCTACAATGAGCAGTTCTTC.

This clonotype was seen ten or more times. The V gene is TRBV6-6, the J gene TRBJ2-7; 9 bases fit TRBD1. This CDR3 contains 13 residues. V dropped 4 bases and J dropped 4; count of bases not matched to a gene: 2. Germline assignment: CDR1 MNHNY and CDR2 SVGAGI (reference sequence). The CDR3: CASSSGQGYEQYF. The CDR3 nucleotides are TGTGCCAGCAGTTCGGGACAGGGTTACGAGCAGTACTTC.

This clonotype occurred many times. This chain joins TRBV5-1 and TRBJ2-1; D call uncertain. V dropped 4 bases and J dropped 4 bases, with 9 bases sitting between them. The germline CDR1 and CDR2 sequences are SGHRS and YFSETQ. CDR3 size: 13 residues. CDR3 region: CASSPAGYNEQFF. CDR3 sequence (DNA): TGCGCCAGCAGCCCCGCCGGGTACAATGAGCAGTTCTTC.

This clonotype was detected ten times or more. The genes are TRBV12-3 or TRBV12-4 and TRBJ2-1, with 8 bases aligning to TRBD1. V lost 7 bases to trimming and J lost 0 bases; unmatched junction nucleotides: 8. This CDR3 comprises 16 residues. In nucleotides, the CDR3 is TGTGCCAGCACCTTTAGACAGGGGAGCTCCTACAATGAGCAGTTCTTC. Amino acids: CASTFRQGSSYNEQFF.

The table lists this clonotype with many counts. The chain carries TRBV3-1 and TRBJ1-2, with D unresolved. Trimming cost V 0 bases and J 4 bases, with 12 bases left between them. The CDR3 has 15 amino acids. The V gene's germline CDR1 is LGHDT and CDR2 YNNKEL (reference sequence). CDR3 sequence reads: CASSQDRDRSYGYTF. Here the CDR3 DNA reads TGTGCCAGCAGCCAAGATCGTGACCGAAGCTATGGCTACACCTTC.

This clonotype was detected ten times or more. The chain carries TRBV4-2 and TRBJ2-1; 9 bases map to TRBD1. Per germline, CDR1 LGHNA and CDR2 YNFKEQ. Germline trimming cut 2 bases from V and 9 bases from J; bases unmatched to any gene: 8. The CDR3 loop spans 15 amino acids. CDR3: CASSQMTGGASEQFF. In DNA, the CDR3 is TGTGCCAGCAGCCAAATGACAGGGGGTGCTTCTGAGCAGTTCTTC.

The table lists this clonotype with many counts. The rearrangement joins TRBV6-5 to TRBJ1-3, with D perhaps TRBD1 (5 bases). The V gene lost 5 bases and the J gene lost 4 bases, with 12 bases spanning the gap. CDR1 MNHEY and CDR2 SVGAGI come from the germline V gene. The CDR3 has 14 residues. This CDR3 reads CASSTGVPGNTIYF. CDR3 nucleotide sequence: TGTGCCAGCAGTACAGGAGTTCCCGGAAACACCATATATTTT.

The CDR3 DNA reads TGCGCCAGCAGCCTCGGGCCCCGCTCTTATAGCAATCAGCCCCAGCATTTT. The encoded protein is CASSLGPRSYSNQPQHF. This sequence joins TRBV4-1 and TRBJ1-5; D is uncertain. This CDR3 is built from 17 residues. Germline V CDR1 and CDR2: MGHRA, YSYEKL. V lost 4 bases to trimming and J lost 0 bases, with 16 bases between them.

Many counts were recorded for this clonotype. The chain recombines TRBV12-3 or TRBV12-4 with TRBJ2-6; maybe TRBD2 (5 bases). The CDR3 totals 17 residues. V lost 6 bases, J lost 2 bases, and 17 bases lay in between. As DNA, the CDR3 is TGTGCCAGCAGCCTGAGCGGTCGGGTCCCTGGGGCCAACGTCCTGACTTTC. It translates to CASSLSGRVPGANVLTF.

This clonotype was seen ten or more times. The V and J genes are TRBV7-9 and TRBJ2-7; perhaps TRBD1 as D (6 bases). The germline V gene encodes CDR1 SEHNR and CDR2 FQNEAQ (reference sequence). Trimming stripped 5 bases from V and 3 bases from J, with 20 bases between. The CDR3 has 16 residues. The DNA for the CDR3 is TGTGCCAGCAGCCCCAGGGGAGCGAGACTGAGCTACGAGCAGTACTTC. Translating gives CASSPRGARLSYEQYF.

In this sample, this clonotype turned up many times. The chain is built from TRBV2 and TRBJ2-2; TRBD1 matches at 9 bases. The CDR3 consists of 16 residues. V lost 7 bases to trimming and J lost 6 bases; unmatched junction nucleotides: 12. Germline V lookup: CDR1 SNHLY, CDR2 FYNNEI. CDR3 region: CASKDRGFLAAGELFF. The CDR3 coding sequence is TGTGCCAGCAAGGACAGGGGTTTTCTGGCTGCCGGGGAGCTGTTTTTT.

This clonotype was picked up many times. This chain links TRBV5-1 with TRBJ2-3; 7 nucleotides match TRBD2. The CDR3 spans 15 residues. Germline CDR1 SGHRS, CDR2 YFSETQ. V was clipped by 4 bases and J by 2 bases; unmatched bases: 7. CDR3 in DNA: TGCGCCAGCAGCCCTGGGACTACCACCACAGATACGCAGTATTTT. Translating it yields CASSPGTTTTDTQYF.

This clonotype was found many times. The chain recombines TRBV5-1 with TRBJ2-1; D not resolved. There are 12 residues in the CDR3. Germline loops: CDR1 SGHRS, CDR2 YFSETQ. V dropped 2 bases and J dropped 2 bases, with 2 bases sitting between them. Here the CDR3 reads CASSFAYNEQFF. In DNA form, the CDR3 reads TGCGCCAGCAGCTTTGCCTACAATGAGCAGTTCTTC. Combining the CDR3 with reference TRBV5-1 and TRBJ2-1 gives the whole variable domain KAGVTQTPRYLIKTRGQQVTLSCSPISGHRSVSWYQQTPGQGLQFLFEYFSETQRNKGNFPGRFSGRQFSNSRSEMNVSTLELGDSALYLCASSFAYNEQFFGPGTRLTVL.

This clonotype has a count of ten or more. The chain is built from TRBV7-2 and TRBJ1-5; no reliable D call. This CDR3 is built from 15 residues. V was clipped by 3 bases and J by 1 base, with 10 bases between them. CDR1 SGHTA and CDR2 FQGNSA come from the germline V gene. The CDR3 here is CASSFHSISNQPQHF. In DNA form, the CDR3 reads TGTGCCAGCAGCTTTCACAGTATAAGCAATCAGCCCCAGCATTTT.

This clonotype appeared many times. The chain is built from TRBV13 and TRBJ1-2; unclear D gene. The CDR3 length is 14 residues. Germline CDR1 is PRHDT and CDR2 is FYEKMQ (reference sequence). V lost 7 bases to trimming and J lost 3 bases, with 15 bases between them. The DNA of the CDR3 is TGTGCCAGCAACCCCCCCACCTCCCACTATGGCTACACCTTC. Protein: CASNPPTSHYGYTF.

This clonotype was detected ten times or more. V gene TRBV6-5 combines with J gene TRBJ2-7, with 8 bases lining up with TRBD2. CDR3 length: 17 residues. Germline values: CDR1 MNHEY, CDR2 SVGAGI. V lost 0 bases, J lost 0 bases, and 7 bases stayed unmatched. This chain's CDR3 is CASSYSSTGGLSYEQYF. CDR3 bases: TGTGCCAGCAGTTACTCCAGCACGGGGGGGCTCTCCTACGAGCAGTACTTC.

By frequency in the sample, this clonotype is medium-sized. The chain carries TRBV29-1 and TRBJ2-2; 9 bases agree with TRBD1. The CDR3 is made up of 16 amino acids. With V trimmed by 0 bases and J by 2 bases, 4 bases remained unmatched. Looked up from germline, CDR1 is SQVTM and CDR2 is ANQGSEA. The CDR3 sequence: CSVEDRTGVNTGELFF. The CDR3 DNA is TGCAGCGTTGAAGACCGGACAGGGGTAAACACCGGGGAGCTGTTTTTT.

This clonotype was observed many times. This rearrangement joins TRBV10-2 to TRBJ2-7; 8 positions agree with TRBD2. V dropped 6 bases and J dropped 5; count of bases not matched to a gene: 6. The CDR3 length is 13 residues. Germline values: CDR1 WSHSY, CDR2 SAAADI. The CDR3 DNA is TGCGCCAGCAGGGCGGGGGGCATAGACGAGCAGTACTTC. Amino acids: CASRAGGIDEQYF.

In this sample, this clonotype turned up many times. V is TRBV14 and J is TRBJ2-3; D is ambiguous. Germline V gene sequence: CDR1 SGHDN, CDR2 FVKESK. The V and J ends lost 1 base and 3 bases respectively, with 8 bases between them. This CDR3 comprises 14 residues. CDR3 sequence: CASSQADGTDTQYF. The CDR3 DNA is TGTGCCAGCAGCCAAGCAGACGGAACAGATACGCAGTATTTT.

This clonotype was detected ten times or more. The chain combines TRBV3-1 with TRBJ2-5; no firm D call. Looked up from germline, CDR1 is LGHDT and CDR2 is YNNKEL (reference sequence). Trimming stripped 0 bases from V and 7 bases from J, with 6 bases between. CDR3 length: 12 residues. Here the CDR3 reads CASSQDDGTQYF. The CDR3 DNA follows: TGTGCCAGCAGCCAAGATGACGGGACCCAGTACTTC.

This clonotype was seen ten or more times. The CDR3 reads CSVLDSYEQYF. In nucleotides, the CDR3 is TGCAGCGTTCTGGACAGCTACGAGCAGTACTTC. This chain links TRBV29-1 with TRBJ2-7, with a weak D call TRBD1 (6 bases). Trimming stripped 5 bases from V and 3 bases from J, with 8 bases between. The CDR3 is 11 residues long. Germline loops: CDR1 SQVTM, CDR2 ANQGSEA.

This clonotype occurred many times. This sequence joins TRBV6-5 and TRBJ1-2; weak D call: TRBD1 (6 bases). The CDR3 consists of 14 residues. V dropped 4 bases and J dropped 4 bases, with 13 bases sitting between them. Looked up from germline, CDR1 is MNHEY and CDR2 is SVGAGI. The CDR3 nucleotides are TGTGCCAGCAGTTCTTACAGGGATGGCTATGGCTACACCTTC. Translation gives CASSSYRDGYGYTF.

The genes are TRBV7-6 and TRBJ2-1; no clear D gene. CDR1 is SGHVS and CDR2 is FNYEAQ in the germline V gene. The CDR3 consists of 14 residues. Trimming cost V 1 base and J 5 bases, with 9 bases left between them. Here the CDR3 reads CASSLGGENNEQFF. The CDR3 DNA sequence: TGTGCCAGCAGCTTAGGTGGTGAGAACAATGAGCAGTTCTTC.